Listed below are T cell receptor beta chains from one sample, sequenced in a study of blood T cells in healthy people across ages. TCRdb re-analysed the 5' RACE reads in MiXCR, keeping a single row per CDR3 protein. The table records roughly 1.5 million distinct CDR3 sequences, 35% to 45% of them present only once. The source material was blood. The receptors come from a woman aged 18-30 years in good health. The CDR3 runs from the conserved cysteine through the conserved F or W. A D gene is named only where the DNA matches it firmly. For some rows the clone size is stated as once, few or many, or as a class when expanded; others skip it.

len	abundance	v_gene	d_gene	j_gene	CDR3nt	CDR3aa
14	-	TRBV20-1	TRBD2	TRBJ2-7	TGCAGTGCTCTCTTACTAGCGGGGGGCCAGGAGCAGTACTTC	CSALLLAGGQEQYF
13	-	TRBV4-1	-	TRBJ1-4	TGCGCCAGCAGCCAATCGGGGGCTGAAAAACTGTTTTTT	CASSQSGAEKLFF
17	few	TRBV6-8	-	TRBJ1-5	TGTGCCAGCAGTTACTCGAGACCGGGGGCCTCGGATCAGCCCCAGCATTTT	CASSYSRPGASDQPQHF
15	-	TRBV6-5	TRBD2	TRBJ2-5	TGTGCCAGCAGTTACGAATCGGCGGGAGAAGAGACCCAGTACTTC	CASSYESAGEETQYF
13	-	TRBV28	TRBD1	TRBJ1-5	TGTGCCAGCAGTAGGGACAGTGGACAGCCCCAGCATTTT	CASSRDSGQPQHF
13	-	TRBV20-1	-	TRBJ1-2	TGCAGTGCTAGTCCCGTTCAGGACTATGGCTACACCTTC	CSASPVQDYGYTF
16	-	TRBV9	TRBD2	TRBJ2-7	TGTGCCAGCAGCCCTCCCGGGACTAGCGGCTACAATGAGCAGTACTTC	CASSPPGTSGYNEQYF
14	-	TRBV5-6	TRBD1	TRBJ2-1	TGTGCCAGCGGGGACAGGGGCACCTACAATGAGCAGTTCTTC	CASGDRGTYNEQFF
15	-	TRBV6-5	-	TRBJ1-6	TGTGCCAGCAGGGTTGGTGGGAACTATAATTCACCCCTCCACTTT	CASRVGGNYNSPLHF
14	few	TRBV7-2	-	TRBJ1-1	TGTGCCAGCAGCAGAGGGGTTCGCAACACTGAAGCTTTCTTT	CASSRGVRNTEAFF
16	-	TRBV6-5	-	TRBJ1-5	TGTGCCAGCAGTTCGACGGGAGAAAGCAGCAATCAGCCCCAGCATTTT	CASSSTGESSNQPQHF
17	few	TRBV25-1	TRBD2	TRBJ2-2	TGTGCCAGCAGTTCAATCGGGGGGGGCCAAGGCACCGGGGAGCTGTTTTTT	CASSSIGGGQGTGELFF
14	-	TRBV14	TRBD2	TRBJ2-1	TGTGCCAGCAGCCAAACTGGGACTAGCGGGAGGAAGTTCTTC	CASSQTGTSGRKFF
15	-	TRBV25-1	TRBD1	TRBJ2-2	TGTGCCAGCAGTGTAGACAGGGGTTTCACCGGGGAGCTGTTTTTT	CASSVDRGFTGELFF
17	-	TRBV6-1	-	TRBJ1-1	TGTGCCAGCAGCCCCACGGGGCTCCCACAGCTGAACACTGAAGCTTTCTTT	CASSPTGLPQLNTEAFF
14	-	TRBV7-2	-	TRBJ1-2	TGTGCCAGCAGCTTAGACAGGAGCTACTATGGCTACACCTTC	CASSLDRSYYGYTF
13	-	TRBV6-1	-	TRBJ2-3	TGTGCCAGCACTCTGGGTCACACAGAGACGCAGTATTTT	CASTLGHTETQYF
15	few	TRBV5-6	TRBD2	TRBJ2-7	TGTGCCAGCAGCTTGTGGGGACTAGGCTCCTACGAGCAGTACTTC	CASSLWGLGSYEQYF
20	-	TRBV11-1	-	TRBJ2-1	TGTGCCAGCAGCTTATCCCCGGACAGGGTAGCGGGAGCGTCCTACAATGAGCAGTTCTTC	CASSLSPDRVAGASYNEQFF
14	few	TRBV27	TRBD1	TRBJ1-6	TGTGCCAGCGGATACCGGGACAGCAGACCACCCCTCCACTTT	CASGYRDSRPPLHF
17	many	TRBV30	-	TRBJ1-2	TGTGCCTGGAGTGTGGATTTCGGGCAGGGAGAAGACTATGGCTACACCTTC	CAWSVDFGQGEDYGYTF
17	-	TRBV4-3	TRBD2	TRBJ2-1	TGCGCCAGCAGCCCGATCATGACTAGCGGGGGGGGGAATGAGCAGTTCTTC	CASSPIMTSGGGNEQFF
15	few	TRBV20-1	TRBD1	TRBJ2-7	TGCAGTGCTAACGCCCAGGACAGGGCGACATCCGAGCAGTACTTC	CSANAQDRATSEQYF
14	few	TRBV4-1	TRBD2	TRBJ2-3	TGCGCCAGCAGCCGGACTAGCTGGGCAGATACGCAGTATTTT	CASSRTSWADTQYF
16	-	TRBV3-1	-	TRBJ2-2	TGTGCCAGCAGCCATTTTGGTAGCTCGGGCACCGGGGAGCTGTTTTTT	CASSHFGSSGTGELFF
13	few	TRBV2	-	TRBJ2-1	TGTGCCAGCAGTGTGGAGGGGAACAATGAGCAGTTCTTC	CASSVEGNNEQFF
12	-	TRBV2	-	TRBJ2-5	TGTGCCAGCAGTGAAGTTGAAGAGACCCAGTACTTC	CASSEVEETQYF
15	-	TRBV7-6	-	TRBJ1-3	TGTGCCAGCAGCTTAGGGGCAGGGGCTGGAAACACCATATATTTT	CASSLGAGAGNTIYF
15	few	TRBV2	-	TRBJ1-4	TGTGCCAGCAGTCTTACAGGGCTGGCTAATGAAAAACTGTTTTTT	CASSLTGLANEKLFF
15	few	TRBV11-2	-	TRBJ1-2	TGTGCCAGCAGCCGCCCAGGGTCCACCGGTGATGGCTACACCTTC	CASSRPGSTGDGYTF
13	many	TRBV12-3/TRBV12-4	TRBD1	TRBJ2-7	TGTGCCAGCAGAGACAGGGCGTTAAGCGAGCAGTACTTC	CASRDRALSEQYF
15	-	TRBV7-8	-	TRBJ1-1	TGTGCCAGCAGCGAGCGACAGGTTGGGGACACTGAAGCTTTCTTT	CASSERQVGDTEAFF
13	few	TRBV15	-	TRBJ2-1	TGTGCCACCAGCACGAGGTTCTACAATGAGCAGTTCTTC	CATSTRFYNEQFF
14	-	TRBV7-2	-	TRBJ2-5	TGTGCCAACAGCTTAACAGGGGCGGGGGAGACCCAGTACTTC	CANSLTGAGETQYF
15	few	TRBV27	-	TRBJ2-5	TGTGCCAGCGGTAACGGGATGTCGCCCTACAATGAGCAGTACTTC	CASGNGMSPYNEQYF
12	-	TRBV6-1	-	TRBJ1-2	TGTGCCAGCAGAAACAGGGAAGGCGGCTACACCTTC	CASRNREGGYTF
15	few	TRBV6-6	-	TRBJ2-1	TGTGCCAGCAGTTACCCCAGCTACTCCTACAATGAGCAGTTCTTC	CASSYPSYSYNEQFF
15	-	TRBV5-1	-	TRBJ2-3	TGCGCCAGCATTCCCCGCGGGGTTAGCACAGATACGCAGTATTTT	CASIPRGVSTDTQYF
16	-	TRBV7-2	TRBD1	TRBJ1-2	TGTGCCAGCAGCCCTCAAGGACAGGGGAATAGCTATGGCTACACCTTC	CASSPQGQGNSYGYTF
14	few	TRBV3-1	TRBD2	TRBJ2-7	TGTGCCAGCAGCCCTAGCGGGTCTCTCTACGAGCAGTACTTC	CASSPSGSLYEQYF
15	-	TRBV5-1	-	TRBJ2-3	TGCGCCAGCAGCTTGGCCGGGGGGCTCGAGGATACGCAGTATTTT	CASSLAGGLEDTQYF
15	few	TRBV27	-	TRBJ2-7	TGTGCCAGCAGTTTAAAAGGGCCGGGGCTCTACGAGCAGTACTTC	CASSLKGPGLYEQYF
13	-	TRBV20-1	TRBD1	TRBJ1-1	TGCAGTGCTCCGGACAGGATGAACACTGAAGCTTTCTTT	CSAPDRMNTEAFF
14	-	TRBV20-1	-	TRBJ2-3	TGCAGTGCTCGGCCTGGGGCGGTCCCAGATACGCAGTATTTT	CSARPGAVPDTQYF
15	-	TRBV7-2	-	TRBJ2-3	TGTGCCAGCAGCTTATCGACAGGGAGGGGAGATACGCAGTATTTT	CASSLSTGRGDTQYF
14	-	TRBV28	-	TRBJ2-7	TGTGCCAGCAAGCAGGGGAGCTCCTACAATGAGCAGTACTTC	CASKQGSSYNEQYF
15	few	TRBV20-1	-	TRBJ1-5	TGCAGTGCTAGAGATCTGACAGGCGGCAATCAGCCCCAGCATTTT	CSARDLTGGNQPQHF
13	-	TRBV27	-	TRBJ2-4	TGTGCCAGCTCCGGGAGAGCCAAAAACATTCAGTACTTC	CASSGRAKNIQYF
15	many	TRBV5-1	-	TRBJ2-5	TGCGCCAGCAGCGCGGGGGCGAATTTGAAGGAGACCCAGTACTTC	CASSAGANLKETQYF
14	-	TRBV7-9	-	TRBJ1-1	TGTGCCAGCAGCCGAAGTACCACCTCAGATGACGCTTTCTTT	CASSRSTTSDDAFF
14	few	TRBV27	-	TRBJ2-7	TGTGCCAGCAGTTTTAGTTCTAGGAGCTACGAGCAGTACTTC	CASSFSSRSYEQYF
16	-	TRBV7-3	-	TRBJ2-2	TGTGCCAGCAGCTTAAATCCAGGGGCGAACACCGGGGAGCTGTTTTTT	CASSLNPGANTGELFF
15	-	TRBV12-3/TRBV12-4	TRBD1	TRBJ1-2	TGTGCCAGCAGTTCCCTCCGGGACAGGGCGTATGGCTACACCTTC	CASSSLRDRAYGYTF
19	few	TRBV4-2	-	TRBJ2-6	TGTGCCAGCAGCCAAGATCGCGGATTCTCAGGCTCTGGGGCCAACGTCCTGACTTTC	CASSQDRGFSGSGANVLTF
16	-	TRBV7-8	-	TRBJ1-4	TGTGCCAGCAGCTTAGCGCTAGGGGTGACTAATGAAAAACTGTTTTTT	CASSLALGVTNEKLFF